This T cell receptor beta chain is drawn from a study of blood T cells in healthy people across ages. Then a second PCR, running about 7 to 11 cycles, was carried out with a sample-barcoded 5' primer and a J-beta primer mix. TCRdb re-called the 5' RACE reads through MiXCR, storing one row per CDR3 protein. This table holds 1.5 million to 2 million distinct CDR3 sequences, 40% to 55% found once. Isolating PBMCs gave at least 6.5 million of these cells per sample. Deletions cut 3 bases from V and 8 bases from J, with 19 bases between. Germline CDR1 SEHNR, CDR2 FQNEAQ (reference sequence). The CDR3 sequence is 15 residues long.

The V and J genes are TRBV7-9 and TRBJ1-2, with D unresolved. Sample: blood. This receptor was taken from a woman aged 40 to 55 in good health. Written as DNA, the CDR3 is TGTGCCAGCAGCTTTCTCAGGCAGCTGGTCGAAGGCTACACCTTC. Its protein product is CASSFLRQLVEGYTF. Using reference TRBV7-9 and TRBJ1-2 for the parts outside the CDR3, the full variable domain is DTGVSQNPRHKITKRGQNVTFRCDPISEHNRLYWYRQTLGQGPEFLTYFQNEAQLEKSRLLSDRFSAERPKGSFSTLEIQRTEQGDSAMYLCASSFLRQLVEGYTFGSGTRLTVV.